This T cell receptor beta chain was sequenced during a study of shared clonotypes between healthy human individuals. Repertoires were generated with immunoSEQ multiplex PCR, while TCRdb's copy carries only in-frame clones and drops some. The sample holds hundreds of thousands of clones, almost 97% seen once. The CDR3 covers 13 residues. The germline V gene has CDR1 SGHTA and CDR2 FQGNSA. The V segment lost 5 bases and the J segment 6 bases; nucleotides outside the gene matches: 6. The V call is TRBV7-2, the J call TRBJ1-1; the match to TRBD1 covers 7 bases. The sample was naive CD4+ T cells sorted from blood. Subset of the sample: CD45RA+ positively selected. This TCR was recovered from a woman between 25 and 40 years old in good health. The CDR3 region has the DNA TGTGCCAGCAGCCGAGACAGGGCCGCTGAAGCTTTCTTT. Translated, it gives CASSRDRAAEAFF.